The next 25 T cell receptor beta chains were all read from a single sample in a study of blood T cell repertoires in COVID-19. TCRdb's copy holds only in-frame clones and misses some; the assay was immunoSEQ multiplex PCR. The table includes 20,000 to 25,000 clones, 65% to 90% detected once. The sequenced material came from peripheral blood. These receptors originate from a man in his 70s with acute or convalescent COVID-19.

The chain combines TRBV18 with TRBJ2-7, with 7 nucleotides matching TRBD1. V was pared by 3 bases and J by 3 bases, with 5 bases of the junction left unmatched. Germline V gene lookup returns CDR1 KGHSH and CDR2 LQKENI. The CDR3 runs to 14 residues. CDR3 sequence: CASSPYGQVYEQYF. The CDR3 DNA sequence: TGTGCCAGCTCACCGTACGGACAGGTCTACGAGCAGTACTTC.

V usage is TRBV6-2 or TRBV6-3 and J usage is TRBJ2-3; 10 positions match TRBD2. The trim removed 0 bases at V and 4 bases at J, leaving 4 bases unmatched. The CDR3 sequence is 16 residues long. Germline-derived CDR1 and CDR2 are MNHEY and SVGEGT. The chain's CDR3 is CASSYSTAGGSDTQYF. In nucleotides, the CDR3 is TGTGCCAGCAGTTACTCAACAGCGGGAGGGTCAGATACGCAGTATTTT.

The V gene is TRBV12-5, the J gene TRBJ2-1; the match to TRBD2 covers 9 bases. The V segment lost 0 bases and the J segment 9 bases; nucleotides outside the gene matches: 9. The CDR3 length is 16 residues. Looked up from germline, CDR1 is LGHNT and CDR2 is FRNRAP. This CDR3 reads CASGLVPGLAGFEQFF. The DNA of the CDR3 is TGTGCTAGTGGTTTGGTACCCGGGCTAGCGGGATTTGAGCAGTTCTTC.

The J gene is TRBJ1-1, the V gene TRBV5-1; the D is unclear. The CDR3 totals 15 residues. Per germline, CDR1 SGHRS and CDR2 YFSETQ. V shed 3 bases and J shed 3 bases, with 15 bases lying between them. This CDR3 is CASSSQGPADTEAFF. The CDR3 DNA sequence: TGCGCCAGCAGCTCACAAGGCCCAGCGGACACTGAAGCTTTCTTT.

The chain employs TRBV5-6 and TRBJ1-4, with D tentatively TRBD1 (5 bases). V was shortened by 2 bases and J by 5 bases, with 10 bases between the two germline ends. This CDR3 is built from 14 residues. Germline-derived CDR1 and CDR2 are SGHDT and YYEEEE. Here the CDR3 reads CASSFQGSNEKLFF. In DNA, the CDR3 is TGTGCCAGCAGCTTCCAGGGTTCAAATGAAAAACTGTTTTTT.

This chain joins TRBV7-9 and TRBJ2-1; TRBD2 agrees at 13 bases. The germline V gene has CDR1 SEHNR and CDR2 FQNEAQ (reference sequence). The junction had 4 bases not matched to a gene; V was cut back by 5 bases and J by 6 bases. CDR3 length equals 15 residues. CDR3 sequence (DNA): TGTGCCAGCAGCCGACTAGCGGGAGGACTCAATGAGCAGTTCTTC. Translation: CASSRLAGGLNEQFF.

The chain links TRBV9 to TRBJ1-1, with D possibly matching TRBD1 (5 bases). Germline CDR1 is SGDLS and CDR2 is YYNGEE. This CDR3 spans 13 amino acids. V shed 4 bases and J shed 9 bases, with 16 bases lying between them. CDR3 amino acids: CASSPSRGGKAFF. The CDR3 bases are TGTGCCAGCAGCCCGAGCCGGGGGGGAAAAGCTTTCTTT.

CDR3 in DNA: TGCGCCAGCAGCTTGAAGGACAGAGGACAGAATTCACCCCTCCACTTT. This sequence encodes CASSLKDRGQNSPLHF. The rearrangement links TRBV5-1 to TRBJ1-6; possible D gene TRBD1, 6 bases. This CDR3 comprises 16 residues. With 1 base removed from V and 7 bases from J, the gap between germline ends came to 15 bases. In germline, CDR1 is SGHRS, CDR2 YFSETQ.

DNA of the CDR3: TGTGCCAGCAGTTCTTTAGGACAGGGCGAAAAACTGTTTTTT. This codes for CASSSLGQGEKLFF. This sequence joins TRBV6-5 and TRBJ1-4; 8 bases agree with TRBD1. Germline assignment: CDR1 MNHEY and CDR2 SVGAGI. V lost 4 bases, J lost 8 bases, and 6 bases stayed unmatched. This CDR3 region has 14 residues.

The CDR3 sequence: CASSAGREYEQYF. The CDR3 DNA follows: TGCGCCAGCAGTGCTGGGAGAGAGTACGAGCAGTACTTC. The chain uses TRBV10-1 and TRBJ2-7; TRBD2 is a possible D gene (5 bases). In germline, CDR1 is WNHNN, CDR2 SYGVQD (reference sequence). Deletions cut 4 bases from V and 4 bases from J, with 11 bases between. The CDR3 has 13 residues.

This clone was recorded a few times. This chain uses TRBV6-5 with TRBJ2-1; TRBD1 is a possible D gene (5 bases). The CDR3 loop spans 16 amino acids. V shed 0 bases and J shed 5 bases, with 14 bases lying between them. The germline V gene encodes CDR1 MNHEY and CDR2 SVGAGI. CDR3 coding DNA: TGTGCCAGCAGTTACTCCCTGCGTGGGGCAGACAATGAGCAGTTCTTC. Its protein product is CASSYSLRGADNEQFF.

This rearrangement joins TRBV2 to TRBJ1-5; D is uncertain. The length of the CDR3 is 12 residues. Per germline, CDR1 SNHLY and CDR2 FYNNEI. V was trimmed by 6 bases and J by 0 bases, leaving 3 bases between them. The CDR3 DNA reads TGTGCCAGCAGGTATAGCAATCAGCCCCAGCATTTT. Translating it yields CASRYSNQPQHF.

This clone has more than one count but fewer than ten. The chain couples TRBV5-5 to TRBJ2-7, with a possible D match to TRBD2 (6 bases). This CDR3 contains 15 residues. Germline-derived CDR1 and CDR2 are SGHKS and YYEKEE (reference sequence). V was pared by 4 bases and J by 5 bases, with 19 bases between. CDR3 region: CASSLPGGGINEQYF. As DNA, the CDR3 is TGTGCCAGCAGCCTACCGGGCGGCGGGATCAACGAGCAGTACTTC.

The rearrangement links TRBV18 to TRBJ2-5, with a weak D call TRBD2 (6 bases). The CDR3 loop spans 12 amino acids. The germline gives CDR1 KGHSH, CDR2 LQKENI. Trimming took off 5 bases at V and 5 bases at J, with 9 bases between the two ends. The CDR3 protein is CASSGLIETQYF. The DNA of the CDR3 is TGTGCCAGCTCAGGACTAATTGAGACCCAGTACTTC.

The V call is TRBV9, the J call TRBJ1-3; a weak D match, TRBD1 (5 bases). Germline CDR1 is SGDLS and CDR2 is YYNGEE. The germline V and J ends were trimmed by 0 bases and 1 base, with 11 bases remaining between them. The CDR3 extends over 16 amino acids. Here the CDR3 reads CASSVGQMRSGNTIYF. The CDR3 region has the DNA TGTGCCAGCAGCGTAGGACAGATGAGGTCTGGAAACACCATATATTTT.

The chain employs TRBV10-2 and TRBJ2-1; TRBD1 agrees at 7 bases. V lost 8 bases to trimming and J lost 6 bases; unmatched junction nucleotides: 7. The CDR3 is made up of 13 amino acids. Germline lookup yields CDR1 WSHSY and CDR2 SAAADI. For the CDR3, the DNA is TGCGCCAGCCGCGATCCAGGGGGCAATGAGCAGTTCTTC. This encodes CASRDPGGNEQFF.

The chain carries TRBV4-3 and TRBJ1-6; 9 bases fit TRBD1. CDR1 and CDR2 from the germline V gene are LGHNA and YSLEER. V shed 8 bases, J shed 8 bases, and the junction held 1 base outside the gene matches. This CDR3 comprises 12 residues. CDR3 residues: CASRTGDSPLHF. CDR3 bases: TGCGCCAGCCGGACAGGGGATTCACCCCTCCACTTT.

The chain employs TRBV25-1 and TRBJ2-3; D is uncertain. V shed 0 bases and J shed 4 bases, with 11 bases lying between them. The CDR3 contains 15 residues. The germline CDR1 and CDR2 sequences are MGHDK and SYGVNS. CDR3 bases: TGTGCCAGCAGTGAATATATTAAGAGTTCAGATACGCAGTATTTT. The encoded protein is CASSEYIKSSDTQYF. Looking up the rest from reference TRBV25-1 and TRBJ2-3 gives the full variable domain: EADIYQTPRYLVIGTGKKITLECSQTMGHDKMYWYQQDPGMELHLIHYSYGVNSTEKGDLSSESTVSRIRTEHFPLTLESARPSHTSQYLCASSEYIKSSDTQYFGPGTRLTVL.

V gene TRBV11-2 combines with J gene TRBJ2-5, with D perhaps matching TRBD2 (6 bases). The CDR3 extends over 15 amino acids. CDR1 and CDR2 (germline): SGHAT, FQNNGV. The V end was cut by 5 bases, the J end by 5 bases, with 18 bases between. CDR3 residues: CASSTRDSLRETQYF. CDR3 bases: TGTGCCAGCAGCACCCGGGACTCCCTCCGCGAGACCCAGTACTTC.

This clone appeared a single time. The V call is TRBV5-5, the J call TRBJ1-5, with 8 bases aligning to TRBD1. CDR3 size: 19 residues. J was trimmed by 1 base and V by 1 base; bases with no gene match: 13. The germline CDR1 and CDR2 sequences are SGHKS and YYEKEE (reference sequence). CDR3 DNA: TGTGCCAGCAGCTTGTCTCTAGTAGGACAGGGTAGGAGCAATCAGCCCCAGCATTTT. Amino acids: CASSLSLVGQGRSNQPQHF.

The chain is built from TRBV11-2 and TRBJ1-2; 8 nucleotides line up with TRBD1. CDR1 and CDR2 from the germline V gene are SGHAT and FQNNGV. With 5 bases clipped from V and 4 bases from J, the junction kept 6 bases outside the gene matches. This CDR3 is built from 14 residues. The CDR3 DNA reads TGTGCCAGCAGCATGGACAGGGTTGGCTATGGCTACACCTTC. It is translated as CASSMDRVGYGYTF.

The chain is built from TRBV7-9 and TRBJ2-3, with 7 positions matching TRBD2. Germline V gene lookup returns CDR1 SEHNR and CDR2 FQNEAQ (reference sequence). V gave up 3 bases and J gave up 0 bases; unmatched junction bases: 0. The CDR3 runs 14 residues. CDR3 region: CASSLTSSTDTQYF. The CDR3 DNA follows: TGTGCCAGCAGCTTGACTAGCAGCACAGATACGCAGTATTTT.

This rearrangement joins TRBV18 to TRBJ2-4; no clear D gene. The CDR3 is 13 amino acids. Trimming removed 0 bases from V and 8 bases from J, with 8 bases in between. The germline V gene has CDR1 KGHSH and CDR2 LQKENI. The CDR3, as DNA: TGTGCCAGCTCACCACCCTCACGGGACATTCAGTACTTC. Residues: CASSPPSRDIQYF.

The chain employs TRBV5-1 and TRBJ1-1, with D perhaps TRBD1 (6 bases). This CDR3 contains 14 residues. Per the germline V gene, CDR1 is SGHRS and CDR2 is YFSETQ. V lost 4 bases and J lost 2, with 12 bases in between. As DNA, the CDR3 is TGCGCCAGCAGCCCCCGCAGGGGTAACACTGAAGCTTTCTTT. Translating it yields CASSPRRGNTEAFF.

The J gene is TRBJ1-6, the V gene TRBV25-1, with 7 bases lining up with TRBD1. J was trimmed by 10 bases and V by 7 bases; bases with no gene match: 7. Germline V gene data show CDR1 as MGHDK and CDR2 as SYGVNS. The CDR3 spans 13 residues. As DNA, the CDR3 is TGTGCCAGCACCGGAACGACAGGGTCACCCCTCCACTTT. It translates to CASTGTTGSPLHF.